This T cell receptor beta chain was found in a study of CD8+ T cells in alopecia areata. Study-wide context: Tofacitinib was given for 6 to 18 months, then stopped for 6 months.

The sequencing template was cDNA reverse transcribed from extracted RNA. TCRdb's copy holds only in-frame clones and misses some; the assay was immunoSEQ multiplex PCR. Of 170,000 or so clones in the sample, about 55% were seen once. Specified treatment: oral pan-JAK inhibitor, 5-10 mg twice daily. This clone was seen a few times. No antigen is known for it. With 5 bases removed from V and 0 bases from J, the gap between germline ends came to 2 bases. In germline, CDR1 is SNHLY, CDR2 FYNNEI. This CDR3 comprises 11 residues. Whole-study results and caveats: Expanded CD8+ clones among the top 100, as well as scalp clonality, were significantly decreased by tofacitinib. Links between baseline CD8+ expansion and response need larger treated cohorts.

The genes are TRBV2 and TRBJ2-7, with D uncertain. The receptor comes from a human donor with alopecia areata. Sequencing used CD8+ T cells sorted from blood, obtained at week 24, from a patient treated with tofacitinib. CDR3 DNA sequence: TGTGCCAGCAGTCCCTCCTACGAGCAGTACTTC. Translation: CASSPSYEQYF.